These T cell receptor beta chains were read from a single sample in a study of blood T cell repertoires in COVID-19. Some clones are missing from TCRdb's copy, which holds only in-frame ones; the method was immunoSEQ multiplex PCR. The sample has under 350,000 clones, 85% seen once. Sequencing was done on a sample of peripheral blood. These receptors came from a human donor in a cohort sampled during active COVID-19. Each CDR3 is given with its conserved first and last residue. A D gene is named only where the DNA matches it firmly. Expanded clones are given a class, and other clones once, few, many or no size at all.

>TRBJ2-3|.|TRBV10-3|once
TGTGCCGCAGCGCTTAGTGAGGCAGATACGCAGTATTTT
CAAALSEADTQYF
>TRBJ2-1|TRBD2|TRBV28|.
TGTGCCAGCAGGGGACATACTAGCGGGGTGGGGCAGTATTCCTACAATGAGCAGTTCTTC
CASRGHTSGVGQYSYNEQFF
>TRBJ1-2|.|TRBV4-2|.
TGTGCCAGCAGCCAAGGCGAAACCTATGGCTACACCTTC
CASSQGETYGYTF
>TRBJ2-3|.|TRBV7-2|.
TGTGCCAGCAGCTTAGGCCTTCCTAGCGCAGATACGCAGTATTTT
CASSLGLPSADTQYF
>TRBJ1-1|TRBD1|TRBV29-1|.
TGCAGCGTTAGGGACAGGCCTCGCGGGAACACTGAAGCTTTCTTT
CSVRDRPRGNTEAFF
>TRBJ2-7|TRBD1|TRBV7-2|.
TGTGCCAGCAGCTTCGGGCCCCCGGGACAGGGTGGCGAGCAGTACTTC
CASSFGPPGQGGEQYF
>TRBJ2-1|TRBD2|TRBV7-6|once
TGTGCCAGCAGCTTAGTAGTTGCGGGAGGGGGTGAGCAGTTCTTC
CASSLVVAGGGEQFF
>TRBJ2-2|.|TRBV6-5|.
TGTGCCAGCCGAGGGTACACCGGGGAGCTGTTTTTT
CASRGYTGELFF
>TRBJ2-3|TRBD2|TRBV13|.
TGTGCCAGCAGCTTAACGGGACTAGCGCTAGGGGATACGCAGTATTTT
CASSLTGLALGDTQYF
>TRBJ1-6|TRBD1|TRBV28|.
TGTGCCAGCAGTCCGGGACAGACTAATTCACCCCTCCACTTT
CASSPGQTNSPLHF
>TRBJ2-2|.|TRBV21-1|once
TGTGCCAGCAGCAAAGGCACTAGCGGGATTTCGAACACCGGGGAGCTGTTTTTT
CASSKGTSGISNTGELFF
>TRBJ2-2|.|TRBV5-8|.
TGTGCCACCAATAGAGGCCACACCGGGGAGCTGTTTTTT
CATNRGHTGELFF
>TRBJ2-1|TRBD1|TRBV4-2|.
TGTGCCAGCAGCCCGTCGGACAGGGGGTCTGAGCAGTTCTTC
CASSPSDRGSEQFF
>TRBJ2-1|TRBD2|TRBV19|.
TGTGCCAGTAGTCTTGGGACTAGCGGGAGGGGAAGCTCCTACAATGAGCAGTTCTTC
CASSLGTSGRGSSYNEQFF
>TRBJ2-2|.|TRBV6-1|.
TGTGCCAGCAGTGATGACTCCCGGTGGGCCGGGGAGCTGTTTTTT
CASSDDSRWAGELFF
>TRBJ1-4|.|TRBV7-9|.
TGTGCCAGCAGCCGAGGGCGGGGTGAAAAACTGTTTTTT
CASSRGRGEKLFF
>TRBJ2-7|.|TRBV5-1|.
TGCGCCAGCAGCTTGACGGGTACAGGGAACGAGCAGTACTTC
CASSLTGTGNEQYF
>TRBJ2-7|.|TRBV6-5|once
TGTGCCAGCAGGGGGACAAAAAGCTCCTACGAGCAGTACTTC
CASRGTKSSYEQYF
>TRBJ1-2|.|TRBV27|.
TGTGCCAGCAGTTCAGGGTACCTGTCGGGTGGCTACACCTTC
CASSSGYLSGGYTF
>TRBJ1-2|.|TRBV4-3|few
TGCGCCAGCAGCCAAATCCAGTCTTATAACTATGGCTACACCTTC
CASSQIQSYNYGYTF
>TRBJ2-7|TRBD2|TRBV5-1|.
TGCGCCAGCAGGGTTGGAGCGGGAGCCCTATACGAGCAGTACTTC
CASRVGAGALYEQYF
>TRBJ1-5|.|TRBV30|.
TGTGCCTGGAGTGGGGGAACTGGCAGGGAGGGTCAGCCCCAGCATTTT
CAWSGGTGREGQPQHF
>TRBJ2-7|TRBD2|TRBV3-1/TRBV3-2|.
TGTGCCAGCAGCCTGACTAGCGGATCCTACGAGCAGTACTTC
CASSLTSGSYEQYF
>TRBJ2-1|.|TRBV7-7|.
TGTGCCAGCAGCCCCGGCGGCTCTAGCGAGACGTCCTACAATGAGCAGTTCTTC
CASSPGGSSETSYNEQFF
>TRBJ1-1|.|TRBV28|.
TGTGCCAGCAGTTTAGTGGAGAGCCAAGCTTTCTTT
CASSLVESQAFF